This T cell receptor beta chain is from a study of blood T cell repertoires in COVID-19. Study background: Sites across the United States, Italy and Spain contributed samples from acute and convalescent COVID-19. In each case, the material was cDNA or gDNA derived from T cells, B-cell-depleted T cells, or PBMCs.

TCRdb's copy holds only in-frame clones and misses some; the assay was immunoSEQ multiplex PCR. Here the sample spans 200,000 to 250,000 clones, under 90% being singletons. Germline V lookup: CDR1 SEHNR, CDR2 FQNEAQ (reference sequence). V dropped 1 base and J dropped 3 bases, with 7 bases sitting between them. The CDR3 is 13 residues long. Participants were aged roughly 18 to 90 years, lived in over 20 US areas, and enrolled virtually. The study recruited exposed participants who had met a COVID-19 case within 2 weeks before entry. Sequencing was carried out using PBMCs or T cells enriched from blood (not recorded which). The rearrangement links TRBV7-9 to TRBJ2-7, with D possibly TRBD1 on 6 matching bases. This TCR was sampled from a woman aged 40 to 50 who had been exposed to COVID-19. CDR3 sequence reads: CASSLGDNYEQYF. The CDR3 bases are TGTGCCAGCAGCTTAGGGGACAACTACGAGCAGTACTTC.